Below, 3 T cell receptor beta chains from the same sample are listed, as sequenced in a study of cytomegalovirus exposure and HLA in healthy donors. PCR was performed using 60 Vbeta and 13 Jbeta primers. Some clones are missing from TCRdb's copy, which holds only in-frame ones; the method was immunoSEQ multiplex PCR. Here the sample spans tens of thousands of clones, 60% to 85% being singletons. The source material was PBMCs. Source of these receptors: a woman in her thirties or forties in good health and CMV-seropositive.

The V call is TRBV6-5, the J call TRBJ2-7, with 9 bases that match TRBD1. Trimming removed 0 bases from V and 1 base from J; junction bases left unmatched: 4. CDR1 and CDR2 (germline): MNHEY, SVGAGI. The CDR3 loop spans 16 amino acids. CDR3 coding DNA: TGTGCCAGCAGTTACTCCATGACAGGGGGTTCCTACGAGCAGTACTTC. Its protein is CASSYSMTGGSYEQYF.

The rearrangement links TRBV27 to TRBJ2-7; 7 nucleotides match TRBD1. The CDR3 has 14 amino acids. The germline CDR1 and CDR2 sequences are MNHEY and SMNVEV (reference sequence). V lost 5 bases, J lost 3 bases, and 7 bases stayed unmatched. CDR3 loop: CASSTYRDSYEQYF. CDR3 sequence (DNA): TGTGCCAGCAGTACTTACCGGGACAGCTACGAGCAGTACTTC.

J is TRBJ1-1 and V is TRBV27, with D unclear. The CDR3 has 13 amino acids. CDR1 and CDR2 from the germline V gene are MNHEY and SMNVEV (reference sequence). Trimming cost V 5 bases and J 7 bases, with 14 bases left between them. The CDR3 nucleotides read TGTGCCAGCAGTCGTCGGGTGCCGTATGAAGCTTTCTTT. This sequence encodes CASSRRVPYEAFF.